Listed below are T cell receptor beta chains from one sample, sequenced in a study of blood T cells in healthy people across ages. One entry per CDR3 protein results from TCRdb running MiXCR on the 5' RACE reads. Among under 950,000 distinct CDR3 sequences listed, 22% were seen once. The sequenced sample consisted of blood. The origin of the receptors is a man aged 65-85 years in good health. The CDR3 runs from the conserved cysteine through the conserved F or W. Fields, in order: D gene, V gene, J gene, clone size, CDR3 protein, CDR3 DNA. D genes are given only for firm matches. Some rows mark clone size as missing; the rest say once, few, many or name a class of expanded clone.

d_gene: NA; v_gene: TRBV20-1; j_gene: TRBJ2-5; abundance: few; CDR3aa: CSARDPIGPKTQYF; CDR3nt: TGCAGTGCTAGAGATCCTATAGGGCCGAAGACCCAGTACTTC
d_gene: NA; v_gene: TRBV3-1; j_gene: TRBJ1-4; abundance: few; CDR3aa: CASSVQGSNEKLFF; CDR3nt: TGTGCCAGCAGCGTACAGGGAAGTAATGAAAAACTGTTTTTT
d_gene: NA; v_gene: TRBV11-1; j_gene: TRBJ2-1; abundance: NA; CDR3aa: CASSLGAGLNEQFF; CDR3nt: TGTGCCAGCAGCTTAGGTGCGGGGCTCAATGAGCAGTTCTTC
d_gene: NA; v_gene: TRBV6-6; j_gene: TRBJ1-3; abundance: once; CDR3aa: CASSYSRGGDGTTIYF; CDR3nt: TGTGCCAGCAGTTACTCGAGGGGAGGGGATGGAACCACCATATATTTT
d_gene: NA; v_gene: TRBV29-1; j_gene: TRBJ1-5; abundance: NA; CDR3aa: CSVRDGKQPQHF; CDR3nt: TGCAGCGTCAGGGACGGCAAACAGCCCCAGCATTTT
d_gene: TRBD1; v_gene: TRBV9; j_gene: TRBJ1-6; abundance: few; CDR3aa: CASSNQGQVNSPLHF; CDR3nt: TGTGCCAGCAGCAACCAAGGACAGGTTAATTCACCCCTCCACTTT
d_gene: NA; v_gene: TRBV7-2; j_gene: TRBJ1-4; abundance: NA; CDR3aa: CASSSGRGEKLFF; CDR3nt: TGTGCCAGCAGCTCCGGCAGGGGTGAAAAACTGTTTTTT
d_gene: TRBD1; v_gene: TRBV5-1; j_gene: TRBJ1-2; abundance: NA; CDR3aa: CASSGGTGANPLYGYTF; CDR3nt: TGCGCCAGCAGCGGCGGGACAGGGGCCAACCCCCTCTATGGCTACACCTTC
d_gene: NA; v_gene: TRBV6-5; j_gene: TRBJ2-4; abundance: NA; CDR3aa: CASSYGVGTKNIQYF; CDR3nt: TGTGCCAGCAGTTACGGGGTGGGGACCAAAAACATTCAGTACTTC
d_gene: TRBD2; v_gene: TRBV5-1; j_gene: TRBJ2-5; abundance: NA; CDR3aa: CASSTGTSGRTYQETQYF; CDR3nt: TGCGCCAGCAGCACTGGGACTAGCGGGAGGACGTACCAAGAGACCCAGTACTTC
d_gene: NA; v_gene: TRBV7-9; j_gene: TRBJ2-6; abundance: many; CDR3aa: CASREAGANVLTF; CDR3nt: TGTGCCAGCAGAGAGGCTGGGGCCAACGTCCTGACTTTC
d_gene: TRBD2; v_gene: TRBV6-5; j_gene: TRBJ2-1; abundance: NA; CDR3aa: CASSISGRVYNEQFF; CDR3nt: TGTGCCAGCAGTATTAGCGGGAGGGTCTACAATGAGCAGTTCTTC
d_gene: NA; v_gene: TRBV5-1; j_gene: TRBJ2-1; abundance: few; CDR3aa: CASSKEGSYNEQFF; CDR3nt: TGCGCCAGCAGCAAGGAGGGCTCCTACAATGAGCAGTTCTTC
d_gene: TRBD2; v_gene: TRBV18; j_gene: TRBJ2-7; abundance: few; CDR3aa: CASSPAGGYEQYF; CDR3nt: TGTGCCAGCTCTCCGGCGGGGGGGTACGAGCAGTACTTC
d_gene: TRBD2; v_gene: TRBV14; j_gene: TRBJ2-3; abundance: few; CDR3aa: CASSQELWGPAGGRSSTDTQYF; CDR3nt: TGTGCCAGCAGCCAAGAGCTTTGGGGTCCAGCGGGGGGCCGAAGCAGCACAGATACGCAGTATTTT
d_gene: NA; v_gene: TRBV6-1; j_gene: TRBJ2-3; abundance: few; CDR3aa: CASSEISGHTDTQYF; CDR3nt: TGTGCCAGCAGTGAAATAAGCGGCCACACAGATACGCAGTATTTT
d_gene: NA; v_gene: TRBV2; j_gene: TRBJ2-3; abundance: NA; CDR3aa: CASKKGMAGDTQYF; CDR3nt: TGTGCCAGCAAAAAAGGGATGGCTGGAGATACGCAGTATTTT
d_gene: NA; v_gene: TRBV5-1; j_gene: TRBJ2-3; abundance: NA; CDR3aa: CASDGGRSTDTQYF; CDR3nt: TGCGCCAGCGACGGGGGACGGAGCACAGATACGCAGTATTTT
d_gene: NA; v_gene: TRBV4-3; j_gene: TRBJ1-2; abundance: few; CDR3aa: CASSHGRSRFGYGYTF; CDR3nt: TGCGCCAGCAGCCACGGTCGATCCAGGTTTGGGTATGGCTACACCTTC
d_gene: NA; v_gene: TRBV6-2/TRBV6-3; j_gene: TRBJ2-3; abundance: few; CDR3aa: CATGQIPSTDTQYF; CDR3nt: TGTGCCACCGGACAGATACCTAGCACAGATACGCAGTATTTT
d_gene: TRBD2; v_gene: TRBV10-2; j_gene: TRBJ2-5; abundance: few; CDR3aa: CASSESQRGGPQETQYF; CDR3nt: TGCGCCAGCAGTGAGTCACAGCGGGGGGGACCCCAAGAGACCCAGTACTTC
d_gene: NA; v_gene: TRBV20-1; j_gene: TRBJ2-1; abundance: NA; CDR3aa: CSALGGVSSYNEQFF; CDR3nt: TGCAGTGCCCTCGGGGGTGTGAGCTCCTACAATGAGCAGTTCTTC
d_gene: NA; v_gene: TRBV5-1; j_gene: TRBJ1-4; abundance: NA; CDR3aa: CASSPGRVVSTNEKLFF; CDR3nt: TGCGCCAGCAGCCCCGGCAGGGTTGTATCAACTAATGAAAAACTGTTTTTT
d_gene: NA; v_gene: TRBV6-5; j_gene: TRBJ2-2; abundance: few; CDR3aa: CASRNRVGNTGELFF; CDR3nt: TGTGCCAGCAGAAACAGGGTTGGGAACACCGGGGAGCTGTTTTTT
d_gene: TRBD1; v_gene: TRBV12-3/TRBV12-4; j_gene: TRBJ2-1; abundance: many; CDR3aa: CASSPHGQGALNEQFF; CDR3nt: TGTGCCAGCAGTCCTCACGGACAGGGGGCCTTAAATGAGCAGTTCTTC
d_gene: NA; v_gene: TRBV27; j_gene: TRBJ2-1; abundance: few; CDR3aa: CASSLEGPSYNEQFF; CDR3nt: TGTGCCAGCAGTCTAGAAGGGCCCTCCTACAATGAGCAGTTCTTC
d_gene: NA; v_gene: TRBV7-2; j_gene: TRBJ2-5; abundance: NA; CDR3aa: CASSLVKSIQETQYF; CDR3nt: TGTGCCAGCAGCTTAGTAAAGTCTATTCAAGAGACCCAGTACTTC
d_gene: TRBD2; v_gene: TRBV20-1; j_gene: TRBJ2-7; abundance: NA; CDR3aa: CSARDKTSGRYEQYF; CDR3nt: TGCAGTGCTAGAGATAAGACTAGCGGACGCTACGAGCAGTACTTC
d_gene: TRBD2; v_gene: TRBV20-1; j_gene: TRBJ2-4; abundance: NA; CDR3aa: CSALPGTSGEGYDKNIQYF; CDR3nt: TGCAGTGCTCTTCCCGGGACTAGCGGGGAGGGGTATGACAAAAACATTCAGTACTTC
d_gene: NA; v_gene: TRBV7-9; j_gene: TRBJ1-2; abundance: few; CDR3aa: CASSLTAENGYTF; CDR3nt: TGTGCCAGCAGCTTAACGGCAGAGAATGGCTACACCTTC
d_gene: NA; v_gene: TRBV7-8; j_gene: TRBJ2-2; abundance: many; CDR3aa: CASSTGINTGELFF; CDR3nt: TGTGCCAGCAGTACCGGGATAAACACCGGGGAGCTGTTTTTT